Sequencing of this TCR beta chain was carried out in a study of T cell repertoires in aging, cancer and after chemotherapy. Rearranged V-D-J TRB sequences were amplified with a mixed TRB-A/B primer pool. TCRdb ran MiXCR on the multiplex PCR reads and lists one entry per CDR3 protein. Of about a thousand distinct CDR3 sequences in the sample, 25% to 40% were seen once. Study-level findings and limits: Across the chemotherapy interval, each cancer cohort showed higher median generation probability, suggesting thymic rebound.

The template was genomic DNA from peripheral blood, not RNA. With respect to this clonotype: Its antigen is not identified.

This TCR was sampled from a human donor with a solid tumor. The sequenced material came from blood.

The CDR3 protein is CASRDVSYEQYF. For the CDR3, the DNA is TGCGCCAGCCGGGACGTATCCTACGAGCAGTACTTC. The V call is TRBV10-2, the J call TRBJ2-7, with D possibly called TRBD1 or TRBD2 (5 bases each). Germline V gene data show CDR1 as WSHSY and CDR2 as SAAADI. The V end lost 8 bases, the J end lost 1 base, and 9 bases lay between the germline ends. This CDR3 is built from 12 residues.